The 4 T cell receptor beta chains reported below all come from one sample, sequenced in a study of blood T cell repertoires in COVID-19. Repertoires were generated with immunoSEQ multiplex PCR, while TCRdb's copy carries only in-frame clones and drops some. Altogether roughly 150,000 clones are present, 85% to 90% being singletons, with the ten largest covering about 15%. The sample consisted of peripheral blood. The origin of the receptors is a woman in her thirties or forties with acute or convalescent COVID-19.

This clone was observed once. The V and J genes are TRBV9 and TRBJ1-1; the D is unclear. The CDR3 has 15 amino acids. V was shortened by 4 bases and J by 0 bases, with 13 bases between the two germline ends. Germline CDR1 SGDLS, CDR2 YYNGEE. CDR3 in DNA: TGTGCCAGCAGCTCAGTTCCCAGTTTGAACACTGAAGCTTTCTTT. It encodes CASSSVPSLNTEAFF.

The gene calls are TRBV11-2 and TRBJ2-7, with a weak D call TRBD2 (6 bases). The germline V gene has CDR1 SGHAT and CDR2 FQNNGV. V lost 1 base and J lost 9, with 19 bases in between. The CDR3 is made up of 15 amino acids. The CDR3 protein is CASSLAWRGEFVQYF. Written as DNA, the CDR3 is TGTGCCAGCAGCTTAGCCTGGCGGGGAGAATTTGTGCAGTACTTC.

V usage is TRBV5-4 and J usage is TRBJ2-1; 8 nucleotides match TRBD2. Germline CDR1 is SGHNT and CDR2 is YYREEE (reference sequence). This CDR3 spans 14 amino acids. The J segment lost 5 bases and the V segment lost 2 bases, leaving 3 bases of the junction unmatched. The CDR3 region is CASSLLGLDNEQFF. The CDR3 bases are TGTGCCAGCAGCTTACTGGGACTAGACAATGAGCAGTTCTTC. Full variable domain (rest looked up from reference TRBV5-4 and TRBJ2-1): ETGVTQSPTHLIKTRGQQVTLRCSSQSGHNTVSWYQQALGQGPQFIFQYYREEENGRGNFPPRFSGLQFPNYSSELNVNALELDDSALYLCASSLLGLDNEQFFGPGTRLTVL.

This chain joins TRBV12-3 or TRBV12-4 and TRBJ1-1; 7 bases line up with TRBD1. The CDR3 sequence is 13 residues long. V dropped 2 bases and J dropped 11; count of bases not matched to a gene: 8. In nucleotides, the CDR3 is TGTGCCAGCAGTTTAAGCTCGGAGGGGGCGGCTTTCTTT. Its protein is CASSLSSEGAAFF.